This entry lists 12 T cell receptor beta chains sequenced from one sample in a study of T cell repertoires in cytomegalovirus infection. TCRdb redid the calling of the reads with MiXCR, one entry per CDR3 protein. The sample has some 310,000 distinct CDR3 sequences, 20% to 25% seen once; the top ten hold roughly 15%. No antigen has been identified for these receptors. The material sequenced was cultured PBMCs, taken from culture after CMV antigen stimulation. The receptor set was obtained from a human donor in good health (CMV status not recorded). Some clones in this sample may be carry-over from other donors' samples.

This chain's CDR3 is CASSEMDGSYEQYF. CDR3 coding DNA: TGTGCCAGCAGTGAAATGGACGGTTCCTACGAGCAGTACTTC. The chain carries TRBV12-3 or TRBV12-4 and TRBJ2-7, with D unresolved. The CDR3 is made up of 14 amino acids. Trimming removed 5 bases from V and 1 base from J, with 12 bases in between.

V and J are TRBV12-5 and TRBJ1-1, with 7 positions matching TRBD1. The germline V gene encodes CDR1 LGHNT and CDR2 FRNRAP. The CDR3 extends over 13 amino acids. The junction had 6 bases not matched to a gene; V was cut back by 5 bases and J by 6 bases. CDR3 amino acids: CASGPTGEAEAFF. Here the CDR3 DNA reads TGTGCTAGTGGTCCAACAGGGGAGGCTGAAGCTTTCTTT.

This clonotype was seen a few times. The chain couples TRBV5-1 to TRBJ2-1; D could derive from TRBD1 or TRBD2 (5 bases each). CDR1 is SGHRS, CDR2 YFSETQ, per germline. The CDR3 has 15 residues. V was pared by 3 bases and J by 2 bases, with 12 bases between. The CDR3, as DNA: TGCGCCAGCAGCTCCCGGGACGGAACCTACAATGAGCAGTTCTTC. This sequence encodes CASSSRDGTYNEQFF.

The chain joins TRBV6-5 to TRBJ2-7; D unresolved. The V and J ends lost 2 bases and 2 bases respectively, with 7 bases between them. The CDR3 extends over 13 amino acids. Germline assignment: CDR1 MNHEY and CDR2 SVGAGI. The CDR3 sequence: CASSYQEPYEQYF. The CDR3 coding sequence is TGTGCCAGCAGTTACCAGGAGCCCTACGAGCAGTACTTC.

This clonotype was detected ten times or more. The chain carries TRBV7-2 and TRBJ2-7; D is unresolved. Trimming took off 4 bases at V and 3 bases at J, with 10 bases between the two ends. The CDR3 length is 13 residues. Per germline, CDR1 SGHTA and CDR2 FQGNSA. CDR3: CASSWTTGYEQYF. For the CDR3, the DNA is TGTGCCAGCAGCTGGACCACCGGCTACGAGCAGTACTTC. Based on the CDR3 plus reference TRBV7-2 and TRBJ2-7, the full variable domain is GAGVSQSPSNKVTEKGKDVELRCDPISGHTALYWYRQSLGQGLEFLIYFQGNSAPDKSGLPSDRFSAERTGGSVSTLTIQRTQQEDSAVYLCASSWTTGYEQYFGPGTRLTVT.

This chain connects TRBV20-1 to TRBJ2-1; a weak D match, TRBD2 (6 bases). Trimming removed 5 bases from V and 0 bases from J, with 17 bases in between. Germline CDR1 DFQATT, CDR2 SNEGSKA (reference sequence). The CDR3 totals 16 residues. The CDR3 region is CSARDPGLLSYNEQFF. DNA for the CDR3: TGCAGTGCTCGCGATCCGGGACTCCTCTCCTACAATGAGCAGTTCTTC.

The chain couples TRBV2 to TRBJ2-7; D gene uncertain. The CDR3 contains 12 residues. Trimming cost V 2 bases and J 2 bases, with 4 bases left between them. Germline loops: CDR1 SNHLY, CDR2 FYNNEI. CDR3 protein: CASSEFAYEQYF. CDR3 DNA: TGTGCCAGCAGTGAATTTGCCTACGAGCAGTACTTC.

The chain couples TRBV19 to TRBJ2-3; the match to TRBD1 covers 7 bases. CDR3 length: 13 amino acids. The V gene's germline CDR1 is LNHDA and CDR2 SQIVND (reference sequence). V lost 5 bases to trimming and J lost 7 bases; unmatched junction nucleotides: 6. DNA for the CDR3: TGTGCCAGTAGTCCAGGACAGGTCCATACGCAGTATTTT. This codes for CASSPGQVHTQYF.

This clonotype was counted between two and nine times. The chain combines TRBV18 with TRBJ2-1; no definite D call. Germline V gene data show CDR1 as KGHSH and CDR2 as LQKENI. The CDR3 contains 16 residues. V was shortened by 3 bases and J by 0 bases, with 12 bases between the two germline ends. CDR3 protein: CASSPSAPSSYNEQFF. DNA for the CDR3: TGTGCCAGCTCACCCTCAGCGCCGAGCTCCTACAATGAGCAGTTCTTC.

The V gene is TRBV5-6, the J gene TRBJ2-3, with 7 bases fitting TRBD1. The CDR3 has 16 residues. In germline, CDR1 is SGHDT, CDR2 YYEEEE. V was clipped by 1 base and J by 6 bases; unmatched bases: 11. The CDR3 sequence: CASSLSLGQEWDTQYF. The CDR3 DNA reads TGTGCCAGCAGCTTGTCACTCGGACAGGAATGGGATACGCAGTATTTT.

This clonotype was recorded at least ten times. V usage is TRBV12-5 and J usage is TRBJ1-6, with a tentative D call TRBD1 (6 bases). The CDR3 totals 17 residues. CDR1 LGHNT and CDR2 FRNRAP come from the germline V gene. V lost 3 bases and J lost 0, with 12 bases in between. The CDR3 DNA follows: TGTGCTAGTGGTTTAGGGACGGACAGCTCCTATAATTCACCCCTCCACTTT. Translating it yields CASGLGTDSSYNSPLHF.

This rearrangement joins TRBV15 to TRBJ2-1, with D possibly matching TRBD2 (6 bases). CDR1 is LNHNV, CDR2 YYDKDF, per germline (reference sequence). The CDR3 spans 19 residues. V lost 4 bases to trimming and J lost 0 bases, with 22 bases between them. CDR3 nucleotides: TGTGCCACCAGCACTTCTTCCGGGACTCGCACGAGCTCCTACAATGAGCAGTTCTTC. Translated: CATSTSSGTRTSSYNEQFF. The variable domain in full, completed from reference TRBV15 and TRBJ2-1, reads DAMVIQNPRYQVTQFGKPVTLSCSQTLNHNVMYWYQQKSSQAPKLLFHYYDKDFNNEADTPDNFQSRRPNTSFCFLDIRSPGLGDTAMYLCATSTSSGTRTSSYNEQFFGPGTRLTVL.